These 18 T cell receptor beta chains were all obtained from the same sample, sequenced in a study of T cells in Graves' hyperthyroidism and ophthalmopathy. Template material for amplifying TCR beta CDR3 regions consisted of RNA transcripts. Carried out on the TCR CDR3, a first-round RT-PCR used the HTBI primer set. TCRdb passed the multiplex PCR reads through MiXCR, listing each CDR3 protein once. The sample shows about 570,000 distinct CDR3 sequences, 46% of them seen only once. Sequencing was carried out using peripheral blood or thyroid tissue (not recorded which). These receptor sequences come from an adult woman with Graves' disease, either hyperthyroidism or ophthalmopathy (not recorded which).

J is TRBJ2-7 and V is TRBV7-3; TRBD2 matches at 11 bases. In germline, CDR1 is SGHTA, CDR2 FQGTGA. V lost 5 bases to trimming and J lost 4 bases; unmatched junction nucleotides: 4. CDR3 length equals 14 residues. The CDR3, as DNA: TGTGCCAGCAGCCCACTAGCGGGAGTTTACGAGCAGTACTTC. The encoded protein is CASSPLAGVYEQYF.

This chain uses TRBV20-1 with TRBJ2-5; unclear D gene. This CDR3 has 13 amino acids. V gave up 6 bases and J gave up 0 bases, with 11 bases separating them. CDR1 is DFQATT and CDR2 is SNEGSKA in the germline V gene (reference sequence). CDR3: CSAVITNQETQYF. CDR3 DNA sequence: TGCAGTGCAGTTATAACAAACCAAGAGACCCAGTACTTC.

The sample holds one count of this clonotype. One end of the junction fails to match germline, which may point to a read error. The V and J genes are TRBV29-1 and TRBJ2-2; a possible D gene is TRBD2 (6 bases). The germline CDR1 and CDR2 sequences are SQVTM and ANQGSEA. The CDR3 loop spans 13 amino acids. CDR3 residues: CSVRVGGTGGLFF. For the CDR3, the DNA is TGCAGCGTCCGTGTGGGTGGCACCGGGGGGCTGTTTTTT.

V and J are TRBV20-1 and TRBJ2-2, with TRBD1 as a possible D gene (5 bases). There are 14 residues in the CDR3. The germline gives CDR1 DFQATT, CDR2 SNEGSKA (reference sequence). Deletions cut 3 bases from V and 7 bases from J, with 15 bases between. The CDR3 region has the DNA TGCAGTGCTAGTCTACCGCAGGGTAGCGGGGAGCTGTTTTTT. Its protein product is CSASLPQGSGELFF.

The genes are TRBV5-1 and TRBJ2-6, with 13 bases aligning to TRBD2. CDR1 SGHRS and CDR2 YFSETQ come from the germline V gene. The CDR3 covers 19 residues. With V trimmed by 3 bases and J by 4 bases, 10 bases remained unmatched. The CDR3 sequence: CASSSTGTSGTVGANVLTF. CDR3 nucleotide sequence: TGCGCCAGCAGCTCAACCGGGACTAGCGGGACGGTAGGGGCCAACGTCCTGACTTTC.

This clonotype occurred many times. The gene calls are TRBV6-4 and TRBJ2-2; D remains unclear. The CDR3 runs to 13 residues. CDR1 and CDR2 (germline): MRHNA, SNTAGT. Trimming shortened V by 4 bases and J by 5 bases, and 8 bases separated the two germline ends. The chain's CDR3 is CASSVERTGELFF. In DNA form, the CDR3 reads TGTGCCAGCAGTGTAGAGAGAACCGGGGAGCTGTTTTTT.

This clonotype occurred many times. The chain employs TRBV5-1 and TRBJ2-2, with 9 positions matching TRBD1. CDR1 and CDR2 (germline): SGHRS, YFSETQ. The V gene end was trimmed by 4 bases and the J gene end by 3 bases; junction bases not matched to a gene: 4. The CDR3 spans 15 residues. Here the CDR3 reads CASSRTGADTGELFF. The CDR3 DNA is TGCGCCAGCAGCCGGACAGGGGCTGACACCGGGGAGCTGTTTTTT.

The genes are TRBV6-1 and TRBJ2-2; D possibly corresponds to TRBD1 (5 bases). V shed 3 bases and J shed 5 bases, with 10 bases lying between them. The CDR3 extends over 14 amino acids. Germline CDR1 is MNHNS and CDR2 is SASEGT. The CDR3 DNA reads TGTGCCAGCAGTGAGACAGACCTTACCGGGGAGCTGTTTTTT. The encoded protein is CASSETDLTGELFF.

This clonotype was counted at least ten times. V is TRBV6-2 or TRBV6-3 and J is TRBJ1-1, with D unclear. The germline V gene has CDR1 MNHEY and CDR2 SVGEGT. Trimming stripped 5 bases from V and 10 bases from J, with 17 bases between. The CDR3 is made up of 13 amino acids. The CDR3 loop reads CASSRPFGMGAFF. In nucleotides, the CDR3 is TGTGCCAGCAGTAGGCCATTCGGGATGGGAGCTTTCTTT.

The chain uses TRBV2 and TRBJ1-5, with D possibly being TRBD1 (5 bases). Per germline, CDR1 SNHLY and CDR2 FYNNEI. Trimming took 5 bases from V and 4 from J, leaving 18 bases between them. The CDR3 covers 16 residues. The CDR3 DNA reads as TGTGCCAGCAGTCCCGCCCGGCAGGGTCATAATCAGCCCCAGCATTTT. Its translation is CASSPARQGHNQPQHF.

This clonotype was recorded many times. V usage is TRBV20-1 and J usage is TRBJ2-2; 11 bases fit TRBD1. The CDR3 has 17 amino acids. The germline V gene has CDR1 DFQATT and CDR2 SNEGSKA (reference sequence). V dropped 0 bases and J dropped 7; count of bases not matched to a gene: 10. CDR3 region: CSARDGWTGGNVGELFF. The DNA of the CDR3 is TGCAGTGCTAGAGACGGATGGACAGGGGGCAACGTCGGGGAGCTGTTTTTT.

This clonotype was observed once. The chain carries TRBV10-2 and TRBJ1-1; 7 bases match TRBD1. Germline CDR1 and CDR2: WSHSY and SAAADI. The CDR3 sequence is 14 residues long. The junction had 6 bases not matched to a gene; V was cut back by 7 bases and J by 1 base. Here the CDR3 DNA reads TGCGCCAGCACTGTGGCAGGGGGGAACACTGAAGCTTTCTTT. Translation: CASTVAGGNTEAFF.

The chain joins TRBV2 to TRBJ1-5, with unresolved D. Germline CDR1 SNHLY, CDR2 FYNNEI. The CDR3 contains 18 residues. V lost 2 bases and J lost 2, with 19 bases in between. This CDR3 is CASSEKGLREMGNQPQHF. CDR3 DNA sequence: TGTGCCAGCAGTGAAAAGGGTCTGAGGGAGATGGGCAATCAGCCCCAGCATTTT.

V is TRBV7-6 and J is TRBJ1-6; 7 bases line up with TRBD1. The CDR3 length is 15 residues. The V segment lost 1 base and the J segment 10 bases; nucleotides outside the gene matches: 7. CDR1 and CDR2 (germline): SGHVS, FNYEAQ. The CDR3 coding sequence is TGTGCCAGCAGCTTAGAGACAGGGTCCGGGTCACCCCTCCACTTT. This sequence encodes CASSLETGSGSPLHF.

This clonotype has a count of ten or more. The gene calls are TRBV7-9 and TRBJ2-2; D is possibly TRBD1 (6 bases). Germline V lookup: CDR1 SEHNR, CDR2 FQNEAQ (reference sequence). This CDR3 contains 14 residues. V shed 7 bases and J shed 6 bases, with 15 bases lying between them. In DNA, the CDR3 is TGTGCCAGCAAGGGGGACGGATCGGCCGGGGAGCTGTTTTTT. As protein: CASKGDGSAGELFF.

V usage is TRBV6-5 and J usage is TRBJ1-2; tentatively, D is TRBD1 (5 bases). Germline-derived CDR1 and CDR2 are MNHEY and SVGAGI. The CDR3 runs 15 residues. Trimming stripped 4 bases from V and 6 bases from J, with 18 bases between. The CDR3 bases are TGTGCCAGCAGTTTCGGGGAGAGGGGAACGAATGGCTACACCTTC. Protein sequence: CASSFGERGTNGYTF.

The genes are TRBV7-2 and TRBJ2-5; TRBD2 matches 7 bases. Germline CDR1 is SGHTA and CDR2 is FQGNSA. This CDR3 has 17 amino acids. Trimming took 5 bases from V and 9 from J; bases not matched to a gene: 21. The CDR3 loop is CASSPANLWEGHPAQYF. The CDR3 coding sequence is TGTGCCAGCAGCCCCGCAAACCTGTGGGAGGGCCACCCGGCCCAGTACTTC.

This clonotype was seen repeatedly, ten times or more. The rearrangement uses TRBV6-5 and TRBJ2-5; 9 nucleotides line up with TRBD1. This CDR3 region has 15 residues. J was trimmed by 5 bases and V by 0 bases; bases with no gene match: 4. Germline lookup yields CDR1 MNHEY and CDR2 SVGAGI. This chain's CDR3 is CASSYSGTGWETQYF. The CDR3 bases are TGTGCCAGCAGTTACTCAGGGACAGGGTGGGAGACCCAGTACTTC.